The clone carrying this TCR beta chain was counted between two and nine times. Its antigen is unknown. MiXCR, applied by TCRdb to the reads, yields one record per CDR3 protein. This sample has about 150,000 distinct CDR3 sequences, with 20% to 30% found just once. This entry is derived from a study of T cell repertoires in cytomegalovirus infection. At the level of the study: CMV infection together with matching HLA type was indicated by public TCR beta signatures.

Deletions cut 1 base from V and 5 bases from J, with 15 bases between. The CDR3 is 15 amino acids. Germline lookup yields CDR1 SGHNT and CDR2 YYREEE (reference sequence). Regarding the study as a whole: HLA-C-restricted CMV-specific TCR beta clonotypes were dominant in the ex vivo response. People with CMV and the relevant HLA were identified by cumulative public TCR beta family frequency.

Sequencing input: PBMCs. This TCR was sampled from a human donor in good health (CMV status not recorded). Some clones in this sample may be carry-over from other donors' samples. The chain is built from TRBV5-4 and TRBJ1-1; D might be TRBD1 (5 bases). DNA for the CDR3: TGTGCCAGCAGCTTGCAGGGTCCGGCCGGGACTGAAGCTTTCTTT. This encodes CASSLQGPAGTEAFF.